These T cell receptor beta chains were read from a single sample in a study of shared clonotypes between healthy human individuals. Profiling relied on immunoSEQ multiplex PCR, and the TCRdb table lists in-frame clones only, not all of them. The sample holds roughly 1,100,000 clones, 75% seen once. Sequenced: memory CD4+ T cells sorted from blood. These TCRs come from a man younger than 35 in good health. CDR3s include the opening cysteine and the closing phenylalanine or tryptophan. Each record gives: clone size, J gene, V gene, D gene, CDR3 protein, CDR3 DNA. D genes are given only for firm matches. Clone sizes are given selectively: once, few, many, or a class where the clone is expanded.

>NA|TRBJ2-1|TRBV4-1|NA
CASSPRDTMSSYNEQFF
TGCGCCAGCAGCCCAAGGGACACGATGAGCTCCTACAATGAGCAGTTCTTC
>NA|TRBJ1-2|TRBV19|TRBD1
CASSRDRDITNYGYTF
TGTGCCAGTAGTCGGGACAGGGATATCACTAACTATGGCTACACCTTC
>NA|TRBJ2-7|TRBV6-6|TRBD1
CASSYTGGEQYF
TGTGCCAGCAGTTACACAGGGGGCGAGCAGTACTTC
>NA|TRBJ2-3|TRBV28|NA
CASSKPPHSDTQYF
TGTGCCAGCAGTAAACCCCCCCATTCAGATACGCAGTATTTT
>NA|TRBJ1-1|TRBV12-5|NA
CASGFGGWTEAFF
TGTGCTAGTGGTTTTGGCGGATGGACTGAAGCTTTCTTT
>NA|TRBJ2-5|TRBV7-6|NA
CASSLARGGQGVQETQYF
TGTGCCAGCAGCTTAGCGCGTGGAGGGCAGGGGGTCCAAGAGACCCAGTACTTC
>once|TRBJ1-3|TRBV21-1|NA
CARPRNRVSGNTIYF
TGTGCCAGGCCTCGCAACAGGGTCTCTGGAAACACCATATATTTT
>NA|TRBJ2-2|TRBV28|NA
CASSFIEGTNTGELFF
TGTGCCAGCAGTTTCATCGAAGGAACGAACACCGGGGAGCTGTTTTTT
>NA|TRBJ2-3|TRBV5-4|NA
CASSLGLSNTDTQYF
TGTGCCAGCAGCTTGGGACTCTCGAACACAGATACGCAGTATTTT
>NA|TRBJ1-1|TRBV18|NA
CASSPPSRAGAEAFF
TGTGCCAGCTCACCACCGAGCAGGGCCGGGGCTGAAGCTTTCTTT
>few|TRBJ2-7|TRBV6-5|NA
CASRFSPTDSYEQYF
TGTGCCAGCAGATTTTCCCCGACAGATTCCTACGAGCAGTACTTC
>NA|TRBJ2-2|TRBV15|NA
CATSRGDKGLYYGELFF
TGTGCCACCAGCAGGGGTGACAAGGGGTTATACTACGGGGAGCTGTTTTTT
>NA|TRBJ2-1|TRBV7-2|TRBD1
CASSHKLWGQGYNEQFF
TGTGCCAGCAGCCATAAACTTTGGGGACAGGGATACAATGAGCAGTTCTTC
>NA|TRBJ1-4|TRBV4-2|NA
CASSQDMAENNEKLFF
TGTGCCAGCAGCCAAGATATGGCGGAAAATAATGAAAAACTGTTTTTT
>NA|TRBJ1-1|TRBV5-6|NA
CASRTRITEAFF
TGTGCCAGCAGAACCAGGATCACTGAAGCTTTCTTT
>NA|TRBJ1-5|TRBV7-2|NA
CASSLNGRVNQPQHF
TGTGCCAGCAGCTTGAACGGGAGGGTAAATCAGCCCCAGCATTTT
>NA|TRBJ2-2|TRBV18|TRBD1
CASTQGIETGELFF
TGTGCCAGCACACAGGGGATCGAGACCGGGGAGCTGTTTTTT
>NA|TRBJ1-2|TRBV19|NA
CASSIFLAGSYGYTF
TGTGCCAGTAGTATCTTTCTCGCAGGCTCGTATGGCTACACCTTC
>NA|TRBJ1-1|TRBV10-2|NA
CASSDTTNTEAFF
TGCGCCAGCAGTGACACTACGAACACTGAAGCTTTCTTT
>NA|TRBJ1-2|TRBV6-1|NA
CASSEEGLFALGYTF
TGTGCCAGCAGTGAGGAGGGCCTCTTTGCTCTTGGCTACACCTTC
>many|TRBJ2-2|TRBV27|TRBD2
CASSWGLATGELFF
TGTGCCAGCAGTTGGGGACTAGCCACCGGGGAGCTGTTTTTT
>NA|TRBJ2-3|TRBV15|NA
CATSRPVGTDTQYF
TGTGCCACCAGCAGACCGGTGGGCACAGATACGCAGTATTTT
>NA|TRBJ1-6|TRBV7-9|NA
CASSTRDRDNSPLHF
TGTGCCAGCAGCACGCGGGACCGGGATAATTCACCCCTCCACTTT
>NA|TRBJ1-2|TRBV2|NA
CASSDRTGSGYTF
TGTGCCAGCAGTGACAGGACTGGAAGCGGCTACACCTTC
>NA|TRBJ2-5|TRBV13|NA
CASSPKRGRGETQYF
TGTGCCAGCAGCCCGAAACGGGGGCGTGGGGAGACCCAGTACTTC
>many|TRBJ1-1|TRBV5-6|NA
CASTFIQNTEAFF
TGTGCCAGCACCTTCATACAGAACACTGAAGCTTTCTTT
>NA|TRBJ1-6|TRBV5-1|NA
CASSLEGLSYNSPLHF
TGCGCCAGCAGCTTGGAGGGGCTGTCCTATAATTCACCCCTCCACTTT
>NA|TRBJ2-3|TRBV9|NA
CASSVADRAGSGTQYF
TGTGCCAGCAGCGTAGCCGACCGGGCAGGTTCGGGTACGCAGTATTTT
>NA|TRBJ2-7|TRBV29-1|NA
CSVGKTYEQYF
TGCAGCGTTGGGAAAACCTACGAGCAGTACTTC
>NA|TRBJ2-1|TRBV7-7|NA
CASSLGLGAPEFF
TGTGCTAGCAGCTTAGGGCTCGGCGCCCCTGAGTTCTTC
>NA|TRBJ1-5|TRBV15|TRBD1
CATSSRTGGISGQPQHF
TGTGCCACCAGCAGTAGGACAGGGGGAATAAGTGGTCAGCCCCAGCATTTT
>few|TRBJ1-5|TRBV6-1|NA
CASSEATGGGAENQPQHF
TGTGCCAGCAGTGAAGCAACTGGTGGGGGCGCCGAAAATCAGCCCCAGCATTTT
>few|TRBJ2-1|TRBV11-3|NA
CASSPSGAAYNEQFF
TGTGCCAGCAGCCCCTCTGGTGCGGCCTACAATGAGCAGTTCTTC
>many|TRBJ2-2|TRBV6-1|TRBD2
CASSELAGGPGELFF
TGTGCCAGCAGTGAACTAGCGGGAGGGCCCGGGGAGCTGTTTTTT
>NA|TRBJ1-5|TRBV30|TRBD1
CAWSAPGGQPQHF
TGTGCCTGGAGTGCGCCAGGGGGACAGCCCCAGCATTTT